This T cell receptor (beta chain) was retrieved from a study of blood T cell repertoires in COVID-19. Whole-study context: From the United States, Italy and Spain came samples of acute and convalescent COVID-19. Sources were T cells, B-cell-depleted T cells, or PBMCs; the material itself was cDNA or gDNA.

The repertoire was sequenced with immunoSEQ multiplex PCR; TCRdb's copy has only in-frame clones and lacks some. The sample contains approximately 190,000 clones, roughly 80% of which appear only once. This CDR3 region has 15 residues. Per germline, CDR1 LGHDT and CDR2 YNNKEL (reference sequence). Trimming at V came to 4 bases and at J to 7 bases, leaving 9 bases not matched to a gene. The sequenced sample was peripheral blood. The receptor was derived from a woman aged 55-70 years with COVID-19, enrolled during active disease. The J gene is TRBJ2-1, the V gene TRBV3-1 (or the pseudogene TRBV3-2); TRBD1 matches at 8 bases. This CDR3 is CASSLRRTGRNEQFF. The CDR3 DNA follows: TGTGCCAGCAGCCTTCGCCGGACAGGGCGGAATGAGCAGTTCTTC.